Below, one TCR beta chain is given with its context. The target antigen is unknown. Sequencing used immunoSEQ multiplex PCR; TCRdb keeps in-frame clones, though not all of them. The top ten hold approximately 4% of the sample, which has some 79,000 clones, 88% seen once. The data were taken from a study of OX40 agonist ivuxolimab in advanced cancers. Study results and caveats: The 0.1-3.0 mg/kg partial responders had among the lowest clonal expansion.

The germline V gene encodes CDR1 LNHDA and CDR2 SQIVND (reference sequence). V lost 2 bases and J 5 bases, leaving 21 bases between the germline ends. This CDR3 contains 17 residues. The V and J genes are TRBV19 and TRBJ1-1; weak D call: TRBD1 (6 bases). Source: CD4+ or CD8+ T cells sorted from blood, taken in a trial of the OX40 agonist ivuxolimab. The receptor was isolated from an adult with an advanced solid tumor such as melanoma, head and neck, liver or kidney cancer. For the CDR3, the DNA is TGTGCCAGTAGTATACCCCTCGCGGCCAGGGGTCGGACTGAAGCTTTCTTT. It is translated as CASSIPLAARGRTEAFF.